The 2 T cell receptor beta chains presented below share a single source sample, sequenced in a study of blood T cell repertoires in COVID-19 (TCRdb year 2020). Receptor amplification or capture employed the immunoSEQ multiplex PCR assay. TCRdb mirrors the immuneACCESS table, restricted to in-frame sequences. Some clones are absent from its copies; in checked studies, under half trace to an unresolved V gene, and the reason for the others is unknown. Recorded for this sample are 84,000 or so clones; roughly 92% of them occurred a single time. Of the sample, about 6.3% falls within the top ten clones. Sequencing was done on a sample of peripheral blood. The receptor set was obtained from a woman aged 55-69 years with active COVID-19.

Only one count was recorded for this clone. The chain joins TRBV6-5 to TRBJ1-2; D gene ambiguous. Trimming shortened V by 2 bases and J by 8 bases, and 15 bases separated the two germline ends. The length of the CDR3 is 14 residues. Germline CDR1 is MNHEY and CDR2 is SVGAGI. CDR3 nucleotides: TGTGCCAGCAGTTACGGCCAAGCCGGAGGGGGCTACACCTTC. This codes for CASSYGQAGGGYTF.

V and J are TRBV7-2 and TRBJ1-2; 8 bases align to TRBD1. Germline loops: CDR1 SGHTA, CDR2 FQGNSA. V lost 6 bases to trimming and J lost 2 bases; unmatched junction nucleotides: 11. CDR3 size: 16 residues. The chain's CDR3 is CASRSPRDRLNYGYTF. In nucleotides, the CDR3 is TGTGCCAGCAGGTCGCCACGGGACAGGCTAAACTATGGCTACACCTTC.